Shown below are 21 T cell receptor beta chains from a single sample sequenced in a study of cytomegalovirus exposure and HLA in healthy donors. PCR amplification relied on 60 Vbeta primers (plus 13 Jbeta primers). TCRdb's copy holds only in-frame clones and misses some; the assay was immunoSEQ multiplex PCR. The data contain about 140,000 clones, roughly 80% of them singletons. Sequenced material: PBMCs. These receptors were collected from a man aged 40-50 years in good health and CMV-seronegative.

The V gene is TRBV9, the J gene TRBJ2-7; the match to TRBD2 covers 7 bases. V lost 0 bases, J lost 0 bases, and 0 bases stayed unmatched. This CDR3 is 14 amino acids long. Germline CDR1 and CDR2: SGDLS and YYNGEE. The DNA for the CDR3 is TGTGCCAGCAGCGTAGGCGGGAGCTCCTACGAGCAGTACTTC. Translation: CASSVGGSSYEQYF.

The chain uses TRBV27 and TRBJ2-1; TRBD2 aligns across 9 bases. Germline CDR1 MNHEY, CDR2 SMNVEV (reference sequence). Trimming removed 3 bases from V and 1 base from J; junction bases left unmatched: 7. This CDR3 spans 17 amino acids. This CDR3 reads CASSFFSGSRSYNEQFF. CDR3 sequence (DNA): TGTGCCAGCAGTTTTTTTAGCGGGAGTAGATCCTACAATGAGCAGTTCTTC.

The chain uses TRBV6-4 and TRBJ1-1; 7 nucleotides line up with TRBD1. CDR1 is MRHNA and CDR2 is SNTAGT in the germline V gene. The CDR3 has 14 residues. The ends lost 6 bases at V and 4 bases at J; junction bases unmatched: 8. For the CDR3, the DNA is TGTGCCAGCAGATCAGGGGGATACGGCACTGAAGCTTTCTTT. Translated: CASRSGGYGTEAFF.

The chain employs TRBV4-3 and TRBJ2-7, with D perhaps matching TRBD1 (5 bases). V lost 1 base and J lost 2, with 6 bases in between. The CDR3 runs 13 residues. In germline, CDR1 is LGHNA, CDR2 YSLEER. In DNA form, the CDR3 reads TGCGCCAGCAGCCAAGGGACAACCTACGAGCAGTACTTC. It is translated as CASSQGTTYEQYF.

The chain is built from TRBV5-1 and TRBJ2-1; TRBD2 agrees at 12 bases. CDR1 and CDR2 (germline): SGHRS, YFSETQ. Trimming cost V 2 bases and J 9 bases; bases outside gene matches: 6. This CDR3 contains 15 residues. The CDR3 sequence is CASSLPSGRAFEQFF. CDR3 in DNA: TGCGCCAGCAGCTTACCTAGCGGGAGGGCCTTTGAGCAGTTCTTC.

The chain combines TRBV7-6 with TRBJ2-2, with 7 bases aligning to TRBD2. The CDR3 spans 13 residues. Germline CDR1 reads SGHVS; CDR2 reads FNYEAQ. Trimming at V came to 4 bases and at J to 6 bases, leaving 2 bases not matched to a gene. CDR3 coding DNA: TGTGCCAGCAGCTCGACTAGCCCCGGGGAGCTGTTTTTT. It yields the protein CASSSTSPGELFF. Full variable domain (rest looked up from reference TRBV7-6 and TRBJ2-2): GAGVSQSPRYKVTKRGQDVALRCDPISGHVSLYWYRQALGQGPEFLTYFNYEAQQDKSGLPNDRFSAERPEGSISTLTIQRTEQRDSAMYRCASSSTSPGELFFGEGSRLTVL.

The rearrangement uses TRBV19 and TRBJ1-3, with D unclear. Germline V gene lookup returns CDR1 LNHDA and CDR2 SQIVND (reference sequence). The CDR3 totals 14 residues. V shed 1 base and J shed 1 base, with 5 bases lying between them. DNA of the CDR3: TGTGCCAGTAGTATAGGGGCATCTGGAAACACCATATATTTT. As protein: CASSIGASGNTIYF.

The chain employs TRBV29-1 and TRBJ1-1; D not certain. In germline, CDR1 is SQVTM, CDR2 ANQGSEA. The germline V and J ends were trimmed by 3 bases and 4 bases, with 9 bases remaining between them. CDR3 size: 12 residues. CDR3 amino acids: CSVETSSTEAFF. In DNA form, the CDR3 reads TGCAGCGTTGAGACATCTTCCACTGAAGCTTTCTTT. Based on the CDR3 plus reference TRBV29-1 and TRBJ1-1, the full variable domain is SAVISQKPSRDICQRGTSLTIQCQVDSQVTMMFWYRQQPGQSLTLIATANQGSEATYESGFVIDKFPISRPNLTFSTLTVSNMSPEDSSIYLCSVETSSTEAFFGQGTRLTVV.

The rearrangement links TRBV7-2 to TRBJ1-1, with a weak D call TRBD1 (5 bases). V lost 5 bases and J lost 6, with 13 bases in between. CDR3 length: 13 amino acids. Looked up from germline, CDR1 is SGHTA and CDR2 is FQGNSA. CDR3 in DNA: TGTGCCAGCAGCCTAACGGGGGTCCCTGAAGCTTTCTTT. Translation: CASSLTGVPEAFF.

The rearrangement uses TRBV5-6 and TRBJ2-5; D remains ambiguous. The J call is uncertain, as TRBJ2-7 better fits the DNA end. From germline, CDR1 is SGHDT and CDR2 YYEEEE. The CDR3 is 12 residues long. CDR3: CASSLVTYEQYF. CDR3 DNA: TGTGCCAGCAGCTTGGTTACCTACGAGCAGTACTTC.

The rearrangement joins TRBV10-1 to TRBJ1-1, with D uncertain. There are 11 residues in the CDR3. CDR1 and CDR2 from the germline V gene are WNHNN and SYGVQD (reference sequence). With 11 bases removed from V and 4 bases from J, the gap between germline ends came to 11 bases. The CDR3 DNA reads as TGCGCCGTCGAGTTTACCACTGAAGCTTTCTTT. It specifies CAVEFTTEAFF.

The chain recombines TRBV30 with TRBJ1-2, with D possibly TRBD1 on 5 matching bases. The germline CDR1 and CDR2 sequences are GTSNPN and SVGIG (reference sequence). The CDR3 has 15 residues. V lost 0 bases to trimming and J lost 8 bases, with 19 bases between them. This CDR3 is CAWSVLPSWGGGYTF. Here the CDR3 DNA reads TGTGCCTGGAGTGTACTGCCCAGTTGGGGGGGAGGCTACACCTTC. The variable domain in full, completed from reference TRBV30 and TRBJ1-2, reads SQTIHQWPATLVQPVGSPLSLECTVEGTSNPNLYWYRQAAGRGLQLLFYSVGIGQISSEVPQNLSASRPQDRQFILSSKKLLLSDSGFYLCAWSVLPSWGGGYTFGSGTRLTVV.

The V and J genes are TRBV11-2 and TRBJ2-1; TRBD1 matches 11 bases. The CDR3 has 15 residues. V shed 2 bases, J shed 6 bases, and the junction held 3 bases outside the gene matches. Germline-derived CDR1 and CDR2 are SGHAT and FQNNGV. CDR3 DNA: TGTGCCAGCAGCTTACGGACAGGGGGCTTCAATGAGCAGTTCTTC. Amino acid sequence: CASSLRTGGFNEQFF.

In the case of this clone: Relative to the germline gene, one junction end is altered; a read error may explain this. This rearrangement joins TRBV7-9 to TRBJ2-7; a possible D gene is TRBD1 (5 bases). The CDR3 is 12 amino acids. The germline gives CDR1 SEHNR, CDR2 FQNEAQ (reference sequence). This chain's CDR3 is CSSSRTPYEQYF. The CDR3 nucleotides are TGTTCCAGCAGCCGGACACCTTACGAGCAGTACTTC.

The chain joins TRBV7-3 to TRBJ1-1, with a possible D match to TRBD1 (5 bases). The germline gives CDR1 SGHTA, CDR2 FQGTGA. V was shortened by 5 bases and J by 2 bases, with 9 bases between the two germline ends. This CDR3 contains 13 residues. The CDR3: CASSVRANTEAFF. The CDR3 DNA reads TGTGCCAGCAGCGTCAGGGCCAACACTGAAGCTTTCTTT.

This clone was observed a handful of times. The chain has TRBV6-1 and TRBJ2-7; 10 nucleotides line up with TRBD1. Losses at the gene ends were 6 bases for V and 2 bases for J; bases not matched to a gene: 4. In germline, CDR1 is MNHNS, CDR2 SASEGT. This CDR3 comprises 14 residues. The CDR3 DNA follows: TGTGCCAGCAGGGGGACAGGGGCGGCCTACGAGCAGTACTTC. Protein product: CASRGTGAAYEQYF.

This chain joins TRBV6-5 and TRBJ1-2; TRBD1 matches at 7 bases. The V and J ends lost 2 bases and 2 bases, in that order; junction bases with no gene match: 5. Germline-derived CDR1 and CDR2 are MNHEY and SVGAGI. The CDR3 is 15 residues long. The CDR3 bases are TGTGCCAGCAGTTACGTGATAGGGGGCAACTATGGCTACACCTTC. Protein product: CASSYVIGGNYGYTF.

The rearrangement uses TRBV28 and TRBJ2-3; 8 nucleotides line up with TRBD1. CDR3 length: 15 residues. Germline CDR1 and CDR2: MDHEN and SYDVKM. V trimming: 4 bases; J trimming: 3 bases; junction bases outside the gene matches: 6. CDR3 residues: CASSSGQGRTDTQYF. The CDR3, as DNA: TGTGCCAGCAGTTCCGGACAGGGACGGACAGATACGCAGTATTTT.

The gene calls are TRBV10-3 and TRBJ1-3, with D unclear. This CDR3 comprises 15 residues. Trimming stripped 2 bases from V and 0 bases from J, with 8 bases between. Looked up from germline, CDR1 is ENHRY and CDR2 is SYGVKD. The CDR3 is CAISEGVLSGNTIYF. DNA of the CDR3: TGTGCCATCAGTGAGGGAGTTCTCTCTGGAAACACCATATATTTT.

Turning to this clone: One junction end does not reproduce the germline sequence, and a read error may be involved. This chain links TRBV7-7 with TRBJ2-5; TRBD1 matches 9 bases. Germline V gives CDR1 SSHAT, CDR2 FNYEAQ (reference sequence). The CDR3 runs to 15 residues. The chain's CDR3 is CASRSGTGGWETQYF. The DNA for the CDR3 is TGTGCTAGCAGAAGCGGCACAGGGGGCTGGGAGACCCAGTACTTC.

The chain couples TRBV11-1 to TRBJ1-4; 10 nucleotides align to TRBD1. The CDR3 consists of 16 residues. J was trimmed by 0 bases and V by 5 bases; bases with no gene match: 3. Looked up from germline, CDR1 is SGHAT and CDR2 is FQDESV (reference sequence). The CDR3 loop is CASSIGQGATNEKLFF. In DNA form, the CDR3 reads TGTGCCAGCAGCATCGGACAGGGGGCAACTAATGAAAAACTGTTTTTT.